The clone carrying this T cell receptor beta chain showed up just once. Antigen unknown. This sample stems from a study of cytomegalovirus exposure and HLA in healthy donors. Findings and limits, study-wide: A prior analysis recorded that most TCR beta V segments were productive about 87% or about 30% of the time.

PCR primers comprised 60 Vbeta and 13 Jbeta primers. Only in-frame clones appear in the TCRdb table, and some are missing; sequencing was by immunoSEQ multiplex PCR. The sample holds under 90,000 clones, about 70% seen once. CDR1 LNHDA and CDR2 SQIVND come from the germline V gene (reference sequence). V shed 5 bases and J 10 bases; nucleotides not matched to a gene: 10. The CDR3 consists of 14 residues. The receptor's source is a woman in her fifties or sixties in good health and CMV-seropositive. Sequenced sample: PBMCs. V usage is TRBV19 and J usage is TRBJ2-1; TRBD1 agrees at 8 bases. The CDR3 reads CASSPGQGAQEQFF. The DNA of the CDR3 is TGTGCCAGTAGTCCAGGTCAGGGGGCTCAGGAGCAGTTCTTC.